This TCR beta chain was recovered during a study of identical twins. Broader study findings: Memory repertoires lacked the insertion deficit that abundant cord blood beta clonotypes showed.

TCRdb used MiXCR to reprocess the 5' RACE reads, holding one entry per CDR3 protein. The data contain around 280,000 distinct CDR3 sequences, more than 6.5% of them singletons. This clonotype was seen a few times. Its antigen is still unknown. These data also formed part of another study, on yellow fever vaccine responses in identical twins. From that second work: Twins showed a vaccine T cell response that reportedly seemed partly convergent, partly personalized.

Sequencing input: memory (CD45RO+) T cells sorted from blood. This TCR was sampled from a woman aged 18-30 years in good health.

For the CDR3, the DNA is TGTGCCAGCAGCCTGGACAGGAGGGATTCACCCCTCCACTTT. Protein sequence: CASSLDRRDSPLHF. The chain has TRBV7-9 and TRBJ1-6; 7 bases map to TRBD1. CDR1 SEHNR and CDR2 FQNEAQ come from the germline V gene (reference sequence). Germline trimming cut 5 bases from V and 8 bases from J; bases unmatched to any gene: 6. The CDR3 runs to 14 residues.